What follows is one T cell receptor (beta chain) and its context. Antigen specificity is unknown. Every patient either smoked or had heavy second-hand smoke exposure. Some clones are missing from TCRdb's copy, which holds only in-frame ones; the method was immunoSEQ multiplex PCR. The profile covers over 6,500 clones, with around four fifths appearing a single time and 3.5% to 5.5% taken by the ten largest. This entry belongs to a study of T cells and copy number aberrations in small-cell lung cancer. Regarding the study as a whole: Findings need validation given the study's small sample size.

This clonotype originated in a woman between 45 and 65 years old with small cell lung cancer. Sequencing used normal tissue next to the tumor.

The CDR3 DNA reads TGTGCCAGCAGCAGAGGGACAGGGGCATCCTATGGCTACACCTTC. It encodes CASSRGTGASYGYTF. This sequence joins TRBV5-6 and TRBJ1-2; 10 nucleotides align to TRBD1. The CDR3 runs 15 residues. V dropped 4 bases and J dropped 4; count of bases not matched to a gene: 7. Germline CDR1 and CDR2: SGHDT and YYEEEE.